The clone carrying this T cell receptor beta chain was picked up a small number of times. The antigen remains undetermined. Trimming left V 4 bases short and J 0 bases short, with 10 bases between. CDR3 length equals 14 residues. Germline-derived CDR1 and CDR2 are SGHRS and YFSETQ. This record belongs to a study of glioma-infiltrating T cells. TCR alpha and beta CDR3 regions were amplified from RNA using iRepertoire nested multiplex PCR. For one-step reverse transcription and amplification, about 90-400 ng of tissue mRNA or PBMC total RNA was used. TCRdb re-derived calls from the multiplex PCR reads in MiXCR, one entry per CDR3 protein. The sample carries roughly 130,000 distinct CDR3 sequences, about 25% recorded once. Study conclusions and caveats: CDR3 overlap between tissue and blood was very small. Gliomas, especially low-grade, showed above-expected tissue-blood divergence; non-neoplastic patients showed below.

This TCR derives from a human donor with low-grade glioma or glioblastoma, undergoing nonglioma brain surgery, or in good health (not recorded which). Sample: glioma tissue, nonneoplastic brain tissue, or PBMCs (not recorded which). The chain carries TRBV5-1 and TRBJ1-1; maybe TRBD1 (5 bases). CDR3 sequence (DNA): TGCGCCAGCAGCCAGGGACTGTTGAACACTGAAGCTTTCTTT. Its protein is CASSQGLLNTEAFF.